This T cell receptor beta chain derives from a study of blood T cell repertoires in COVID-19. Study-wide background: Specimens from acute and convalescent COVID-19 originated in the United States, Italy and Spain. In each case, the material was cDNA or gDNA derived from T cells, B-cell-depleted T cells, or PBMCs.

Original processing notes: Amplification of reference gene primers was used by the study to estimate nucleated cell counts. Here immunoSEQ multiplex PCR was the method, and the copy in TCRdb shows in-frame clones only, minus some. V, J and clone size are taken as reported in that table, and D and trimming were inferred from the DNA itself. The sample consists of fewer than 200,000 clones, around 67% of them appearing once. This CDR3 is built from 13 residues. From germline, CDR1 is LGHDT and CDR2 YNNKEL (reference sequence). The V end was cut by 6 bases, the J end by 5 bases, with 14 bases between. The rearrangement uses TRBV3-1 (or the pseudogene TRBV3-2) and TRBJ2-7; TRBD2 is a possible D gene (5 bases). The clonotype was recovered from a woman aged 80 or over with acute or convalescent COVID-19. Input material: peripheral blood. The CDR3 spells CASRPDSFNEQYF. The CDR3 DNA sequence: TGTGCCAGCAGACCGGACTCATTCAACGAGCAGTACTTC.